This T cell receptor beta chain was captured in a study of T cells in Graves' hyperthyroidism and ophthalmopathy. Study-wide context: Specimen type is peripheral blood, collected at initial diagnosis prior to any treatment.

Findings and caveats of the study: The model predicted ophthalmopathy a median roughly 6.5 months before onset. Expanded thyroid clonotypes (above 0.001) were mostly also found in blood.

The CDR3 regions of TCR beta were amplified from RNA transcripts. A first-round RT-PCR of the TCR CDR3 used the HTBI primer set. TCRdb analysed the multiplex PCR reads with MiXCR anew, one entry per CDR3 protein. The sample lists 210,000 or so distinct CDR3 sequences; more than 15% were seen once. Per germline, CDR1 MDHEN and CDR2 SYDVKM. CDR3 length: 15 residues. V dropped 1 base and J dropped 12; count of bases not matched to a gene: 10. This clonotype has ten or more counts. Its specificity is not known. The PBMCs were taken from around 9.1 ml of fresh peripheral blood. The sequence was obtained from a man between 45 and 60 years old with Graves' hyperthyroidism. Source material: blood. The chain joins TRBV28 to TRBJ2-1; TRBD2 matches 9 bases. CDR3 loop: CASSLYSGGRLGQFF. The CDR3 coding sequence is TGTGCCAGCAGTTTATATAGCGGGGGCAGACTGGGGCAGTTCTTC.